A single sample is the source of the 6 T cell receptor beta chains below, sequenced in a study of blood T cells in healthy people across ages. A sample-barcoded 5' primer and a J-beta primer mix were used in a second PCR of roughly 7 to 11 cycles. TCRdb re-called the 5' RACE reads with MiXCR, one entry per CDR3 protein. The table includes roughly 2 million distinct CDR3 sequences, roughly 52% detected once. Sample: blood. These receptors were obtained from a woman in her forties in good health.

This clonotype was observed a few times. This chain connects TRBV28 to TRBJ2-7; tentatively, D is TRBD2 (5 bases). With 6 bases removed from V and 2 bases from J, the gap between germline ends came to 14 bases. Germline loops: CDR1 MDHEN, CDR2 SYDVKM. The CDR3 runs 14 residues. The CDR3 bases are TGTGCCAGCAGCCCGGGATCCGGGCCCTACGAGCAGTACTTC. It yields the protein CASSPGSGPYEQYF.

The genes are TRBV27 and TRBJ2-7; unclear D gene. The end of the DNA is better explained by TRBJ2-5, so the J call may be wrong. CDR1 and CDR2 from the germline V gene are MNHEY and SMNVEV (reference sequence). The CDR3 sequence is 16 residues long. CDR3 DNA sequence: TGTGCCAGCAGTCCTACCTTATGGACGTTAAGGGTGACCCAGTACTTC. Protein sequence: CASSPTLWTLRVTQYF.

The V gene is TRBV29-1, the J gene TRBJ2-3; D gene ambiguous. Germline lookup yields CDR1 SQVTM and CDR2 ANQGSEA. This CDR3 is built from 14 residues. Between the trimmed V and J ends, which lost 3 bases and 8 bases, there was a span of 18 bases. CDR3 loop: CSVEIPPSSATQYF. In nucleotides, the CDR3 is TGCAGCGTTGAGATTCCCCCCTCGTCTGCTACGCAGTATTTT.

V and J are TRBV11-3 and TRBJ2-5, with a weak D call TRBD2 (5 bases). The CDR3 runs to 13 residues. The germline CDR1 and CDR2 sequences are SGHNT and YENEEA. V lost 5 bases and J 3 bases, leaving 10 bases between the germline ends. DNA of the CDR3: TGTGCCAGCAGCCGTCGGGATGAAGAGACCCAGTACTTC. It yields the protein CASSRRDEETQYF.

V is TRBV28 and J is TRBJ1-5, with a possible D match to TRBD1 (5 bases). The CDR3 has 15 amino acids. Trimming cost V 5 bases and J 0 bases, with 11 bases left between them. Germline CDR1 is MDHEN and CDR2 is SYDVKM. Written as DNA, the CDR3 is TGTGCCAGCAGTAGACAGTTGTATAGCAATCAGCCCCAGCATTTT. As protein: CASSRQLYSNQPQHF.

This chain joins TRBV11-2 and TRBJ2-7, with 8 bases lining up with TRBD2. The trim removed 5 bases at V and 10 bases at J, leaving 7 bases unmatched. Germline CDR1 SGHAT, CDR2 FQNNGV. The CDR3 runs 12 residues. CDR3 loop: CASSPGGERQYF. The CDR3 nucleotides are TGTGCCAGCAGCCCGGGGGGGGAGAGACAGTACTTC.